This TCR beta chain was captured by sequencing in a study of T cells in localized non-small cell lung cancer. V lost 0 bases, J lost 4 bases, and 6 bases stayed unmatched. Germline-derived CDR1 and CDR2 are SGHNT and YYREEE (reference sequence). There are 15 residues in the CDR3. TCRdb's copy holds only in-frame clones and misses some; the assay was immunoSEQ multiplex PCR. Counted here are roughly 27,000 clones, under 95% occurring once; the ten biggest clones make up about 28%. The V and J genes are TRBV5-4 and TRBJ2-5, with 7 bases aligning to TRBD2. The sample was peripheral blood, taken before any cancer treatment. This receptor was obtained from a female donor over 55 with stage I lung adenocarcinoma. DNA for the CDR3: TGTGCCAGCAGCTTGGGCGGGAGTATGGGAGAGACCCAGTACTTC. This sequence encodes CASSLGGSMGETQYF.